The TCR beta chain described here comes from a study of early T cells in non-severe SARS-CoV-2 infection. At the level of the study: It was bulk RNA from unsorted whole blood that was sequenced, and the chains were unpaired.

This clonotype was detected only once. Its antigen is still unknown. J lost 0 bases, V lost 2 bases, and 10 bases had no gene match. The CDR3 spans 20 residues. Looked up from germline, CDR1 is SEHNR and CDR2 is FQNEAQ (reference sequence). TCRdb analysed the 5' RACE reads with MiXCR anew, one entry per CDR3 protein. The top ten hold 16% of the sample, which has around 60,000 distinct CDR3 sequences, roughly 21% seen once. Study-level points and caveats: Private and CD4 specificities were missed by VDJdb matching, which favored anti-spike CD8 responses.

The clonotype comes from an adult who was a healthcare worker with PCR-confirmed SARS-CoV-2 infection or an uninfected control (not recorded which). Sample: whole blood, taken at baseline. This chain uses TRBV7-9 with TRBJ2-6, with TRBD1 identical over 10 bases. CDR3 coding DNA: TGTGCCAGCAGCTTACGCTATCTGGGACAGGGGCACTCTGGGGCCAACGTCCTGACTTTC. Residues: CASSLRYLGQGHSGANVLTF. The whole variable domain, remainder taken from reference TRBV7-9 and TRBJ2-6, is DTGVSQNPRHKITKRGQNVTFRCDPISEHNRLYWYRQTLGQGPEFLTYFQNEAQLEKSRLLSDRFSAERPKGSFSTLEIQRTEQGDSAMYLCASSLRYLGQGHSGANVLTFGAGSRLTVL.